This T cell receptor (beta chain) was identified in a study of human T cells and chemical hapten exposure. Study at large: Weekly scalp doses of diphenylcyclopropenone were given to patients during the approximately 25-week study. The study patch tested 0.01% DPC on the upper back and read results at 6 days.

Study conclusions and caveats: There was no change with DPC sensitization in TCRs above 1 in 1000 frequency. Correlating positively with patch test score were the PT1 expanded TCR counts.

Described time point: pre-sensitization, week 0. As for treatment: therapeutic diphenylcyclopropenone sensitization with weekly scalp DPC. TCRdb re-analysed the RACE reads in MiXCR, keeping a single row per CDR3 protein. This sample has about 380,000 distinct CDR3 sequences; 5.1% occur once, and the top ten carry 2.6%. CDR1 LGHNT and CDR2 FRNRAP come from the germline V gene. This CDR3 region has 17 residues. V was clipped by 3 bases and J by 6 bases; unmatched bases: 11. As to this clonotype: No antigen is known for it.

V and J are TRBV12-5 and TRBJ1-6; 7 nucleotides agree with TRBD1. Material: whole blood, obtained in connection with sensitization to the hapten diphenylcyclopropenone (DPC). The TCR comes from a woman in her 50s with alopecia areata. Some clones in this sample may be carry-over from other donors' samples. The CDR3 DNA is TGTGCTAGTGGTTTTCCCGCCGAGACAGGGCCTAATTCACCCCTCCACTTT. Translating it yields CASGFPAETGPNSPLHF.